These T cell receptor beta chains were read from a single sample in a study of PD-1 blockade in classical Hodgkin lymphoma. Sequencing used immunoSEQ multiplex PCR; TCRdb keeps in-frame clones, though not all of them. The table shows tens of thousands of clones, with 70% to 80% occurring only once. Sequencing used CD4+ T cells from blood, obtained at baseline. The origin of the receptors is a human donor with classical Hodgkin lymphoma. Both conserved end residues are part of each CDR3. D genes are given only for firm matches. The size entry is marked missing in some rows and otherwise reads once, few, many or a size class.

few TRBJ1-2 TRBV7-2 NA CASSLVGGVNYGYTF TGTGCCAGCAGCTTAGTGGGCGGAGTAAACTATGGCTACACCTTC
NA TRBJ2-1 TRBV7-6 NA CASSLSSGSYNEQFF TGTGCCAGCAGCTTATCGTCCGGCTCCTACAATGAGCAGTTCTTC
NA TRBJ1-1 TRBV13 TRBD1 CASSTSLRGQGNTEAFF TGTGCCAGCAGCACCTCTTTGCGGGGACAGGGTAACACTGAAGCTTTCTTT
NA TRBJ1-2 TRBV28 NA CASSFGGFLDGYTF TGTGCCAGCAGTTTTGGGGGGTTCCTTGACGGCTACACCTTC
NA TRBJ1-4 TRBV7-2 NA CASSLVGTGGRGEKLFF TGTGCCAGCAGCTTAGTGGGGACGGGAGGTAGAGGCGAAAAACTGTTTTTT
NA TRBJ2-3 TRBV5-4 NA CASSLEMQRTDTQYF TGTGCCAGCAGCTTGGAAATGCAGCGCACAGATACGCAGTATTTT
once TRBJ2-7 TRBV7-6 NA CASSPPGVAYEQYF TGTGCCAGCAGCCCCCCGGGGGTGGCCTACGAGCAGTACTTC
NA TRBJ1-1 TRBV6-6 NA CASSYPTGSDTEAFF TGTGCCAGCAGTTACCCCACAGGGTCGGACACTGAAGCTTTCTTT
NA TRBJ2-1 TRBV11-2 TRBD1 CASSLDRGRNEQFF TGTGCCAGCAGCTTGGACAGGGGGCGGAATGAGCAGTTCTTC
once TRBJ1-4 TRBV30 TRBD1 CAWARGTGTGFEKLFF TGTGCCTGGGCGAGGGGAACCGGGACAGGGTTCGAAAAACTGTTTTTT
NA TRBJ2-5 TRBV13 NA CASSQGSLEGEIWGQETQYF TGTGCCAGCAGTCAAGGATCTTTAGAGGGGGAAATTTGGGGGCAAGAGACCCAGTACTTC
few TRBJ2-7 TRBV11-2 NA CASSEGRYEQYF TGTGCCAGCAGCGAGGGTCGGTACGAGCAGTACTTC
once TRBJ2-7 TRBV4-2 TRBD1 CASSQGQGDPYEQYF TGTGCCAGCAGCCAAGGACAGGGAGATCCCTACGAGCAGTACTTC
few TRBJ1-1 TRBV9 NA CASSVAGAEAFF TGTGCCAGCAGCGTAGCCGGGGCGGAAGCTTTCTTT
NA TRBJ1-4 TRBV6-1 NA CASSLDRFYEKLFF TGTGCCAGCAGTCTCGACAGGTTTTATGAAAAACTGTTTTTT